What follows describes a single TCR beta chain. This sample was taken from a study of OX40 agonist ivuxolimab in advanced cancers. Blood draws occurred at baseline, cycle 4 day 1, and cycle 7 day 1. The V gene's germline CDR1 is MNHNS and CDR2 SASEGT. The length of the CDR3 is 15 residues. V dropped 7 bases and J dropped 0 bases, with 16 bases sitting between them. Some clones are missing from TCRdb's copy, which holds only in-frame ones; the method was immunoSEQ multiplex PCR. Here the sample spans tens of thousands of clones, approximately 90% being singletons. This sequence joins TRBV6-1 and TRBJ2-7; no clear D. The sample consisted of CD4+ or CD8+ T cells sorted from blood, taken in a trial of the OX40 agonist ivuxolimab. The TCR was taken from an adult with an advanced solid tumor such as melanoma, head and neck, liver or kidney cancer. CDR3 residues: CASTKESGPSYEQYF. The CDR3 DNA is TGTGCCAGCACCAAAGAGTCAGGCCCCTCCTACGAGCAGTACTTC.